Listed below are T cell receptor beta chains from one sample, sequenced in a study of blood T cell repertoires in COVID-19. Clones were sequenced by immunoSEQ multiplex PCR, and TCRdb holds only the in-frame ones, with some missing. The sample carries just over 150,000 clones, approximately 90% recorded once. The sample comprised PBMCs or T cells enriched from blood (not recorded which). These receptor sequences come from a woman aged 45-65 years who had recovered from COVID-19. Both conserved end residues are part of each CDR3. The D gene is left open where the match is weak. A row's size may be missing; if present it is once, few, many or a size class.

abundance,v_gene,d_gene,j_gene,CDR3nt,CDR3aa
.,TRBV19,TRBD2,TRBJ2-1,TGTGCCAGTAGCGGACTAGCGGCTCATGAGCAGTTCTTC,CASSGLAAHEQFF
once,TRBV7-6,.,TRBJ1-1,TGTGCCAGCAGCTTCAATCAGAACACTGAAGCTTTCTTT,CASSFNQNTEAFF
.,TRBV5-4,TRBD2,TRBJ2-1,TGTGCCAGCAGCTTTTGGGGGGGGAATGAGCAGTTCTTC,CASSFWGGNEQFF
.,TRBV7-2,.,TRBJ1-5,TGTGCCAGCAGCCGTACAGGCAATCAGCCCCAGCATTTT,CASSRTGNQPQHF
.,TRBV10-3,.,TRBJ1-2,TGTGCCATCAGTGAGTCGTCGGAGGGGTTCGACGGCTACACCTTC,CAISESSEGFDGYTF
.,TRBV7-2,TRBD2,TRBJ2-3,TGTGCCAGCAGCTTAGAATTTGCGGGGGGCACAGATACGCAGTATTTT,CASSLEFAGGTDTQYF
.,TRBV2,TRBD2,TRBJ2-1,TGTGCCAGCAGTACTAGCGGGGGAGAGCAGTTCTTC,CASSTSGGEQFF
.,TRBV29-1,TRBD1,TRBJ2-5,TGCAGCGTTGCGGACAGGGTGGGGGAGACCCAGTACTTC,CSVADRVGETQYF
few,TRBV18,.,TRBJ2-2,TGTGCCAGCTCACCAAGGAGGGACAACACCGGGGAGCTGTTTTTT,CASSPRRDNTGELFF
.,TRBV7-9,TRBD1,TRBJ2-7,TGTGCCAGCAGCCTGGGGACAGTGTCCTCCGAGCAGTACTTC,CASSLGTVSSEQYF
.,TRBV9,.,TRBJ2-7,TGTGCCAGCAGCCCCAGTGGCGGGGAGATCTCCTACGAGCAGTACTTC,CASSPSGGEISYEQYF
.,TRBV30,.,TRBJ1-1,TGTGCCTGGAGTGTATGGGGCCTCGTGAACACTGAAGCTTTCTTT,CAWSVWGLVNTEAFF
.,TRBV27,TRBD1,TRBJ1-5,TGTGCCAGCAGAAAGACAGGGATTAGCAATCAGCCCCAGCATTTT,CASRKTGISNQPQHF
.,TRBV27,TRBD2,TRBJ2-1,TGTGCCAGCACCCCCCCCGGGGGACTAGCGGGGATCGGTGAGCAGTTCTTC,CASTPPGGLAGIGEQFF
.,TRBV19,TRBD1,TRBJ2-4,TGTGCCAGTAGTATAACAGGGGTGCAAAACATTCAGTACTTC,CASSITGVQNIQYF
.,TRBV28,TRBD1,TRBJ1-2,TGTGCCAGCACTACAGTCGGGGACAGTTATGGCTACACCTTC,CASTTVGDSYGYTF
.,TRBV24-1,.,TRBJ2-5,TGTGCCACCAGTGTGGCAGAGACCCAGTACTTC,CATSVAETQYF
.,TRBV2,TRBD2,TRBJ2-7,TGTGCCAGCAGAGGACTAGCGGTACCCTACGAGCAGTACTTC,CASRGLAVPYEQYF
once,TRBV7-2,.,TRBJ1-6,TGTGCCAGCAGCTCCAGCGGGGACAATTCACCCCTCCACTTT,CASSSSGDNSPLHF
once,TRBV21-1,.,TRBJ2-5,TGTGCCAGCAGCCGCGACTTCTCGGACAGGGGTTGTTTGGGAGAGACCCAGTACTTC,CASSRDFSDRGCLGETQYF
.,TRBV10-3,TRBD1,TRBJ1-1,TGTGCCATCAGTGACTCGACAGGGGCCGCTTTCTTT,CAISDSTGAAFF
.,TRBV11-3,.,TRBJ2-2,TGTGCCAGCAGCTTAGCCGGGACAGGGGAGCTGTTTTTT,CASSLAGTGELFF
.,TRBV5-1,.,TRBJ1-5,TGCGCCAGCAGCGGCGGGGATAGCAATCAGCCCCAGCATTTT,CASSGGDSNQPQHF
.,TRBV7-2,.,TRBJ2-7,TGTGCCAGCAGCCCCCCCGGGGGGCGGCACTACGAGCAGTACTTC,CASSPPGGRHYEQYF
.,TRBV18,TRBD1,TRBJ2-6,TGTGCCAGCTCACCTGCCGGGACAGGCTCCTCTGGGGCCAACGTCCTGACTTTC,CASSPAGTGSSGANVLTF
.,TRBV18,.,TRBJ2-5,TGTGCCAGTAAAAAAGGCCAGGGCCAAGAGACCCAGTACTTC,CASKKGQGQETQYF
.,TRBV19,TRBD2,TRBJ2-3,TGTGCCAGTAGTCCTAGCGGACCCACAGACACGCAGTATTTT,CASSPSGPTDTQYF
.,TRBV5-1,.,TRBJ2-5,TGCGCCAGCAGCCGGCAAGAGACCCAGTACTTC,CASSRQETQYF
.,TRBV28,TRBD1,TRBJ1-2,TGTGCCAGCAGTTTAATTCTGGCCGGACAGGGGAACGGCTACACCTTC,CASSLILAGQGNGYTF
.,TRBV19,.,TRBJ1-1,TGTGCCAGTAGTATAGATAGACAGGCTTCTGAAGCTTTCTTT,CASSIDRQASEAFF
.,TRBV5-1,TRBD1,TRBJ2-3,TGCGCCAGCAGCCTCCCGAGGGACAGGGAGTCGCGCACAGATACGCAGTATTTT,CASSLPRDRESRTDTQYF
.,TRBV29-1,.,TRBJ2-7,TGCAGCGGCAAATCCGGGGACGAGCAGTACTTC,CSGKSGDEQYF
few,TRBV6-5,TRBD1,TRBJ2-7,TGTGCCAGCAATCCACAGGGGTTCCCCTACGAGCAGTACTTC,CASNPQGFPYEQYF
.,TRBV27,TRBD2,TRBJ2-1,TGTGCCAGCAGTTCGCGGGGGGGCCTCTCCTACAATGAGCAGTTCTTC,CASSSRGGLSYNEQFF
.,TRBV18,.,TRBJ1-2,TGTGCCAGCTCACCACTAGGACAGACGAACTATGGCTACACCTTC,CASSPLGQTNYGYTF
.,TRBV7-2,TRBD1,TRBJ1-2,TGTGCCAGCAGGAGGGGGACAGGGGACGGCTACACCTTC,CASRRGTGDGYTF
once,TRBV27,.,TRBJ2-3,TGTGCCAGCAGTCGGTCGCGGTTGGATACGCAGTATTTT,CASSRSRLDTQYF
.,TRBV5-1,TRBD1,TRBJ1-5,TGCGCCAGCAGCTCCGCAGGGGGCTTGGGTCAGCCCCAGCATTTT,CASSSAGGLGQPQHF
.,TRBV5-1,TRBD2,TRBJ2-3,TGCGCCAGCGGACTAGCGGGGTTAGCGGATACGCAGTATTTT,CASGLAGLADTQYF
once,TRBV23-1,.,TRBJ2-7,TGCGCCAGCAGTCAATTCCTCCCGGGGGTCGAGCAGTACTTC,CASSQFLPGVEQYF
.,TRBV7-2,.,TRBJ1-1,TGTGCCAGCAGCTTCGGGGTCCTGGGGAACACTGAAGCTTTCTTT,CASSFGVLGNTEAFF
.,TRBV5-4,.,TRBJ1-1,TGTGCCAGCAGCCCTACAGGGAAGAAGGAGAACACTGAAGCTTTCTTT,CASSPTGKKENTEAFF
.,TRBV19,TRBD1,TRBJ2-6,TGTGCCAGTAGTACCCGGACAGGGGGAATCTCTGGGGCCAACGTCCTGACTTTC,CASSTRTGGISGANVLTF